The 10 T cell receptor beta chains below come from one sample, sequenced in a study of blood T cell repertoires in COVID-19. Libraries were prepared by immunoSEQ multiplex PCR; TCRdb keeps only in-frame clonotypes and omits some of them. Of 150,000 to 200,000 clones in the sample, 85% to 90% were seen once. Material for sequencing was peripheral blood. All receptors derive from an older woman with COVID-19, enrolled during active disease.

V gene TRBV9 combines with J gene TRBJ2-7; 7 bases agree with TRBD1. V was clipped by 4 bases and J by 4 bases; unmatched bases: 8. The CDR3 spans 14 residues. CDR1 SGDLS and CDR2 YYNGEE come from the germline V gene. CDR3 in amino acids: CASSPPDRPYEQYF. The CDR3 nucleotides are TGTGCCAGCAGCCCCCCGGACAGGCCTTACGAGCAGTACTTC.

The chain employs TRBV3-1 (or the pseudogene TRBV3-2) and TRBJ1-1; D not resolved. The CDR3 is made up of 14 amino acids. Between the trimmed V and J ends, which lost 1 base and 1 base, there was a span of 7 bases. CDR1 LGHDT and CDR2 YNNKEL come from the germline V gene (reference sequence). CDR3: CASSQGQANTEAFF. CDR3 nucleotides: TGTGCCAGCAGCCAAGGGCAGGCGAACACTGAAGCTTTCTTT.

The genes are TRBV27 and TRBJ1-2; 8 bases match TRBD1. V lost 5 bases and J lost 4; bases outside the gene matches: 6. Germline V CDR1 and CDR2: MNHEY, SMNVEV (reference sequence). The CDR3 length is 14 residues. CDR3 nucleotide sequence: TGTGCCAGCAGTGCTGGGACAGGCCTCTATGGCTACACCTTC. It codes for CASSAGTGLYGYTF.

The V call is TRBV7-2, the J call TRBJ2-7, with 9 bases lining up with TRBD2. V lost 5 bases to trimming and J lost 1 base; unmatched junction nucleotides: 9. The germline V gene encodes CDR1 SGHTA and CDR2 FQGNSA. The CDR3 covers 16 residues. CDR3 region: CASSRSGTSLSYEQYF. The CDR3 DNA reads as TGTGCCAGCAGCCGCTCCGGGACTAGCTTATCCTACGAGCAGTACTTC.

This chain links TRBV27 with TRBJ1-1, with TRBD1 matching 10 bases. CDR3 length: 17 amino acids. From germline, CDR1 is MNHEY and CDR2 SMNVEV (reference sequence). The junction had 14 bases not matched to a gene; V was cut back by 7 bases and J by 3 bases. The CDR3 DNA reads TGTGCCAGCAACCGAGGACAGGGGGGAAAAAGGGACACTGAAGCTTTCTTT. Encoded protein: CASNRGQGGKRDTEAFF.

The rearrangement joins TRBV25-1 to TRBJ2-7, with TRBD1 matching 8 bases. Germline-derived CDR1 and CDR2 are MGHDK and SYGVNS. The CDR3 runs to 15 residues. Trimming removed 6 bases from V and 3 bases from J; junction bases left unmatched: 10. In DNA, the CDR3 is TGTGCCAGCAGCCCCCGACAGGGGACAGGCTACGAGCAGTACTTC. Its protein product is CASSPRQGTGYEQYF.

V gene TRBV5-4 combines with J gene TRBJ1-2, with TRBD1 identical over 7 bases. The trim removed 10 bases at V and 3 bases at J, leaving 6 bases unmatched. The V gene's germline CDR1 is SGHNT and CDR2 YYREEE (reference sequence). The CDR3 consists of 12 residues. CDR3 loop: CAQSGGYYGYTF. In DNA, the CDR3 is TGTGCCCAGTCAGGGGGGTACTATGGCTACACCTTC.

Note on this clone: Other DNA sequences of this sample code for an identical CDR3. V usage is TRBV5-1 and J usage is TRBJ1-4; TRBD1 matches at 8 bases. This CDR3 comprises 13 residues. The ends lost 8 bases at V and 4 bases at J; junction bases unmatched: 4. Germline-derived CDR1 and CDR2 are SGHRS and YFSETQ. As DNA, the CDR3 is TGCGCCAGTTCGGACAGGGTTAATGAAAAACTGTTTTTT. Protein sequence: CASSDRVNEKLFF.

The chain links TRBV4-1 to TRBJ2-5; 9 bases agree with TRBD1. Germline V gene lookup returns CDR1 MGHRA and CDR2 YSYEKL. CDR3 length equals 18 residues. Trimming removed 0 bases from V and 5 bases from J; junction bases left unmatched: 13. The CDR3 nucleotides are TGCGCCAGCAGCCAAGATAAAATGGGGACAGGGCTTGGGGAGACCCAGTACTTC. Translation: CASSQDKMGTGLGETQYF.

The V call is TRBV9, the J call TRBJ1-1; TRBD1 is a possible D gene (5 bases). This CDR3 comprises 16 residues. V lost 3 bases and J 4 bases, leaving 19 bases between the germline ends. CDR1 and CDR2 (germline): SGDLS, YYNGEE. CDR3 amino acids: CASSADRGGRVTEAFF. DNA of the CDR3: TGTGCCAGCAGCGCCGACCGGGGGGGACGGGTCACTGAAGCTTTCTTT.